These 19 T cell receptor beta chains were sequenced from one sample in a study of blood T cells in healthy people across ages. A second PCR, run for roughly 7 to 11 cycles, used a sample-barcoded 5' primer plus a J-beta primer mix. One entry per CDR3 protein results from TCRdb running MiXCR on the 5' RACE reads. The sample lists some 640,000 distinct CDR3 sequences, less than 35% seen once, with 15% to 19% in the top ten. The material sequenced was blood. All receptors come from a woman older than 75 in good health.

This clonotype was recorded once. The rearrangement links TRBV12-3 or TRBV12-4 to TRBJ2-4, with TRBD2 matching 14 bases. The last part of the DNA fits TRBJ2-7 better; the J call may be wrong. This CDR3 spans 16 amino acids. The CDR3 loop reads CASSPWTSGRTYEQYF. The CDR3 bases are TGTGCCAGCAGTCCCTGGACTAGCGGGAGGACCTACGAGCAGTACTTC.

This clonotype was picked up one time. V is TRBV20-1 and J is TRBJ2-5; D may match TRBD1 or TRBD2 (6 bases each). Trimming left V 0 bases short and J 5 bases short, with 16 bases between. CDR1 and CDR2 (germline): DFQATT, SNEGSKA (reference sequence). CDR3 length: 15 amino acids. DNA for the CDR3: TGCAGTGCTAGAGATCGCGCCAGGGGAGGCGAGACCCAGTACTTC. Amino acids: CSARDRARGGETQYF.

This clonotype was seen repeatedly, ten times or more. This chain connects TRBV7-8 to TRBJ2-6; tentative D call: TRBD2 (6 bases). This CDR3 has 15 amino acids. CDR1 and CDR2 (germline): SGHVS, FQNEAQ. V was trimmed by 7 bases and J by 3 bases, leaving 13 bases between them. CDR3 in DNA: TGTGCCAGCACCTACCCCGGGGGTGGGGCCAACGTCCTGACTTTC. Translation gives CASTYPGGGANVLTF.

This clonotype was observed a few times. Germline and junction disagree at one end, which may indicate a read error. The J gene is TRBJ1-2, the V gene TRBV7-8; possible D gene TRBD1, 5 bases. There are 15 residues in the CDR3. CDR1 is SGHVS and CDR2 is FQNEAQ in the germline V gene. The CDR3 sequence: CASSLVLGVPYDYTF. The CDR3 nucleotides read TGTGCCAGCAGCTTAGTCTTAGGGGTACCCTATGACTACACCTTC.

This clonotype was counted many times. A much bigger clone sits one base away, suggesting this may be a read error. The V and J genes are TRBV15 and TRBJ2-6; D tentatively fits TRBD1 or TRBD2 (5 bases each). The CDR3 runs to 17 residues. Per the germline V gene, CDR1 is LNHNV and CDR2 is YYDKDF (reference sequence). The CDR3 bases are TGTGCCACCAGCAGCGCCGGGATATCATCTGGGGCCAACGTCCGGACTTTC. Protein sequence: CATSSAGISSGANVRTF.

This clonotype was seen many times. The rearrangement links TRBV9 to TRBJ1-5, with D unresolved. The CDR3 totals 17 residues. With 0 bases removed from V and 2 bases from J, the gap between germline ends came to 15 bases. Germline V gives CDR1 SGDLS, CDR2 YYNGEE. The chain's CDR3 is CASSVAPHGVRNQPQHF. For the CDR3, the DNA is TGTGCCAGCAGCGTAGCCCCACATGGGGTCCGCAATCAGCCCCAGCATTTT.

Many counts were recorded for this clonotype. The CDR3 reads CSVETTGHGRTDTQYF. Here the CDR3 DNA reads TGCAGCGTCGAGACCACAGGGCACGGACGCACAGATACGCAGTATTTT. The chain couples TRBV29-1 to TRBJ2-3; possible D gene TRBD1, 6 bases. Trimming left V 6 bases short and J 1 base short, with 20 bases between. This CDR3 has 16 amino acids. Germline-derived CDR1 and CDR2 are SQVTM and ANQGSEA.

The chain combines TRBV7-2 with TRBJ1-1; D is uncertain. The V gene's germline CDR1 is SGHTA and CDR2 FQGNSA. V was cut by 5 bases and J by 6 bases, with 19 bases left in between. This CDR3 has 15 residues. The CDR3 DNA is TGTGCCAGCAGCCTATACGGACCCGCCTACCCTGAAGCTTTCTTT. Amino acid sequence: CASSLYGPAYPEAFF.

CDR3 DNA: TGTGCCAGCAGTTACCCCGGGACCGGGGAGCTGTTTTTT. This gives the protein CASSYPGTGELFF. The gene calls are TRBV6-5 and TRBJ2-2; D not resolved. This CDR3 spans 13 amino acids. Trimming took off 2 bases at V and 5 bases at J, with 6 bases between the two ends. Germline lookup yields CDR1 MNHEY and CDR2 SVGAGI.

This clonotype was counted ten times or more. Possible read error: a much larger clone is one base away. This chain links TRBV11-2 with TRBJ2-5, with 10 bases aligning to TRBD2. The V and J ends lost 3 bases and 11 bases, in that order; junction bases with no gene match: 21. The germline V gene has CDR1 SGHAT and CDR2 FQNNGV. The CDR3 runs 18 residues. CDR3 loop: CASSFSPLQRGGSHEQYF. CDR3 bases: TGTGCCAGCAGCTTTTCCCCTCTACAGCGGGGGGGAAGCCATGAGCAGTACTTC.

Notes on this clonotype: A single base separates this from a much larger clone, so it may be a read error. J is TRBJ2-1 and V is TRBV6-1, with D possibly TRBD2 on 7 matching bases. The J call may be wrong; the DNA end is better matched by TRBJ2-7. CDR3 length equals 16 residues. In germline, CDR1 is MNHNS, CDR2 SASEGT. The CDR3 DNA sequence: TGTGCCAGCAGGAGGGGGGCCAGCGGGGACTACAATGAGCAGTACTTC. Residues: CASRRGASGDYNEQYF.

This clonotype was counted many times. The CDR3, as DNA: TGCAGTGCTAATCAAATAACAGGGGGCGATCAGCCCCAGCATTTT. Residues: CSANQITGGDQPQHF. The chain combines TRBV20-1 with TRBJ1-5, with 9 positions matching TRBD1. The germline CDR1 and CDR2 sequences are DFQATT and SNEGSKA (reference sequence). The ends lost 4 bases at V and 5 bases at J; junction bases unmatched: 9. The CDR3 runs 15 residues.

V is TRBV18 and J is TRBJ1-1; no firm D call. The germline CDR1 and CDR2 sequences are KGHSH and LQKENI. The CDR3 length is 15 residues. V dropped 5 bases and J dropped 3 bases, with 16 bases sitting between them. CDR3 protein: CASSSHGGGDTEAFF. The CDR3 coding sequence is TGTGCCAGCTCATCCCACGGCGGAGGAGACACTGAAGCTTTCTTT.

About this clonotype itself: At one end, the junction sequence differs from germline, possibly due to a read error. Here the CDR3 DNA reads TGTACCAGCAGTGAAGCAGGCCGAGCTAACTATGGCTACACCTTC. This encodes CTSSEAGRANYGYTF. The V gene is TRBV2, the J gene TRBJ1-2; the D is unclear. CDR1 and CDR2 (germline): SNHLY, FYNNEI. The CDR3 is made up of 15 amino acids.

Ten or more counts support this clonotype. The genes are TRBV30 and TRBJ2-6; the match to TRBD1 covers 10 bases. The V gene's germline CDR1 is GTSNPN and CDR2 SVGIG (reference sequence). This CDR3 comprises 17 residues. The V gene end was trimmed by 1 base and the J gene end by 2 bases; junction bases not matched to a gene: 5. CDR3 loop: CAWSARDRGTGANVLTF. CDR3 sequence (DNA): TGTGCCTGGAGTGCCCGGGACAGGGGTACTGGGGCCAACGTCCTGACTTTC. The full variable domain, its missing parts supplied by reference TRBV30 and TRBJ2-6, is SQTIHQWPATLVQPVGSPLSLECTVEGTSNPNLYWYRQAAGRGLQLLFYSVGIGQISSEVPQNLSASRPQDRQFILSSKKLLLSDSGFYLCAWSARDRGTGANVLTFGAGSRLTVL.

On this clonotype: Sequence at one end of the junction differs from germline and may be a read error. This chain uses TRBV27 with TRBJ2-1; 11 bases are a match to TRBD2. CDR1 and CDR2 from the germline V gene are MNHEY and SMNVEV (reference sequence). The length of the CDR3 is 14 residues. The CDR3 is CACSLTSGGGEQFF. CDR3 DNA sequence: TGTGCCTGCAGCTTAACTAGCGGGGGCGGTGAGCAGTTCTTC.

This clonotype was recorded at least ten times. The chain employs TRBV5-1 and TRBJ2-3, with 12 bases that match TRBD2. Germline CDR1 is SGHRS and CDR2 is YFSETQ. Trimming at V came to 2 bases and at J to 3 bases, leaving 4 bases not matched to a gene. The CDR3 consists of 16 residues. CDR3 coding DNA: TGCGCCAGCAGCTTTACCACTAGCGGGGGGACAGATACGCAGTATTTT. Translating it yields CASSFTTSGGTDTQYF.

Many counts were recorded for this clonotype. CDR3 nucleotides: TGTGCCAGCAGCTTATATTCGAGCGGGGGGGCCATTGAGCAGTTCTTC. The encoded protein is CASSLYSSGGAIEQFF. This chain joins TRBV7-8 and TRBJ2-1, with 10 bases lining up with TRBD2. V was pared by 2 bases and J by 9 bases, with 10 bases of the junction left unmatched. The CDR3 extends over 16 amino acids. Germline V gene data show CDR1 as SGHVS and CDR2 as FQNEAQ.

CDR3: CANITSPGANVLTF. The CDR3 bases are TGTGCCAACATTACCAGCCCCGGGGCCAACGTCCTGACTTTC. The V and J genes are TRBV6-1 and TRBJ2-6; D ambiguous. V dropped 10 bases and J dropped 4 bases, with 14 bases sitting between them. The CDR3 contains 14 residues. Germline V lookup: CDR1 MNHNS, CDR2 SASEGT.